This is a list of T cell receptor beta chains from one sample in a study of T cell repertoires in cytomegalovirus infection. Using its own MiXCR run on the reads, TCRdb lists one record per CDR3 protein. This repertoire shows approximately 500,000 distinct CDR3 sequences, 15% to 20% found once; its top ten account for roughly a quarter. The sample consisted of CD8+ T cells from PBMCs. Receptor source: a human donor in good health (CMV status not recorded). Some clones in this sample may be carry-over from other donors' samples. Each CDR3 is given with its conserved first and last residue. A D gene is named only where the DNA matches it firmly. Clone size is not always given. Where it is, it says once, few, many or a class for expanded clones.

many	TRBV25-1	TRBJ2-5	TRBD2	CASSLGLAGDETQYF	TGTGCCAGCAGTCTCGGACTAGCGGGCGATGAGACCCAGTACTTC
.	TRBV5-6	TRBJ2-1	.	CASTPVGGRSYNEQFF	TGTGCCAGCACCCCGGTAGGGGGGAGATCCTACAATGAGCAGTTCTTC
.	TRBV7-9	TRBJ2-5	TRBD1	CASSSSGTGYQETQYF	TGTGCCAGCAGCTCATCCGGGACAGGATACCAAGAGACCCAGTACTTC
few	TRBV5-1	TRBJ1-1	.	CASRDGLGTEAFF	TGCGCCAGCAGAGATGGTTTGGGCACTGAAGCTTTCTTT
.	TRBV6-5	TRBJ2-7	.	CASSYGRRGPPGAPSYEQYF	TGTGCCAGCAGTTACGGTCGGAGGGGGCCCCCTGGGGCCCCATCCTACGAGCAGTACTTC
.	TRBV28	TRBJ1-4	.	CASNPGETGLNEKLFF	TGTGCCAGCAATCCCGGAGAAACAGGCCTAAATGAAAAACTGTTTTTT
.	TRBV9	TRBJ2-1	TRBD2	CASSASGGHSNEQFF	TGTGCCAGCAGCGCGAGCGGGGGCCACTCCAATGAGCAGTTCTTC
many	TRBV18	TRBJ1-6	TRBD1	CASSPNRGFNSPLHF	TGTGCCAGCTCACCGAACAGGGGGTTTAATTCACCCCTCCACTTT
few	TRBV28	TRBJ1-1	.	CASSSDPATGMTEAFF	TGTGCCAGCAGTTCAGATCCGGCTACAGGTATGACTGAAGCTTTCTTT
many	TRBV11-2	TRBJ2-1	TRBD1	CASSSGQVGPFNEQFF	TGTGCCAGCAGCTCCGGACAGGTCGGTCCTTTCAATGAGCAGTTCTTC
many	TRBV12-3/TRBV12-4	TRBJ2-7	.	CASSPEEGVEQYF	TGTGCCAGCAGTCCAGAGGAGGGGGTCGAGCAGTACTTC
many	TRBV6-6	TRBJ1-3	.	CASSQGNTIYF	TGTGCCAGCAGTCAGGGAAACACCATATATTTT
many	TRBV19	TRBJ1-6	.	CASNIKGYSPLHF	TGTGCCAGTAACATCAAGGGATATTCACCCCTCCACTTT
.	TRBV15	TRBJ2-7	.	CATSRVPKNEQYF	TGTGCCACCAGCAGAGTTCCAAAAAACGAGCAGTACTTC
.	TRBV7-9	TRBJ2-7	TRBD2	CASSLDRDRGLAGAYEQYF	TGTGCCAGCAGCTTAGACCGGGACAGGGGACTAGCGGGAGCTTACGAGCAGTACTTC